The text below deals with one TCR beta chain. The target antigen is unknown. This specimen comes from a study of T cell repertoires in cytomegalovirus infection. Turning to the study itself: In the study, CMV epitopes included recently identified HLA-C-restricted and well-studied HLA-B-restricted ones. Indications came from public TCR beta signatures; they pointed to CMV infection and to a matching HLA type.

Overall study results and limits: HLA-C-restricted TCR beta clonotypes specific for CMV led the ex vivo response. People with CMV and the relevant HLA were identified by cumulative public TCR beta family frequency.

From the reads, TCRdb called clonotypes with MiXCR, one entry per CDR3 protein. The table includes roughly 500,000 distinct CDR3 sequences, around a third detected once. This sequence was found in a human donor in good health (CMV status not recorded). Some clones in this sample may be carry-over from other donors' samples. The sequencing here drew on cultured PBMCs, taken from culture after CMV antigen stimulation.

The CDR3 DNA is TGTGCCAGCAGCTCGATCAAGACTAGCGGGAGGAATGAGCAGTTCTTC. Translating it yields CASSSIKTSGRNEQFF. The chain couples TRBV5-4 to TRBJ2-1; 13 bases agree with TRBD2. The CDR3 totals 16 residues. CDR1 SGHNT and CDR2 YYREEE come from the germline V gene (reference sequence). V was clipped by 3 bases and J by 7 bases; unmatched bases: 7. Drawing the rest from reference TRBV5-4 and TRBJ2-1, the complete variable domain is ETGVTQSPTHLIKTRGQQVTLRCSSQSGHNTVSWYQQALGQGPQFIFQYYREEENGRGNFPPRFSGLQFPNYSSELNVNALELDDSALYLCASSSIKTSGRNEQFFGPGTRLTVL.